These 20 T cell receptor beta chains originate from one sample sequenced in a study of Graves' ophthalmopathy and Graves' hyperthyroidism. Amplification of TCR beta CDR3 regions used RNA transcripts. HTBI primers were employed in first-round RT-PCR, then a second-round multiplex PCR followed. TCRdb used MiXCR to reprocess the multiplex PCR reads, holding one entry per CDR3 protein. The table lists under 250,000 distinct CDR3 sequences, under 30% of them singletons. Sequencing input: peripheral blood. The receptors were sampled from a man aged 45 to 65 with Graves' ophthalmopathy.

This clonotype was counted at least ten times. J is TRBJ1-3 and V is TRBV11-3; 7 bases match TRBD1. Germline values: CDR1 SGHNT, CDR2 YENEEA. This CDR3 contains 16 residues. Germline trimming cut 3 bases from V and 0 bases from J; bases unmatched to any gene: 5. DNA for the CDR3: TGTGCCAGCAGCTTCGGAGGGACAGCCTCTGGAAACACCATATATTTT. Its protein is CASSFGGTASGNTIYF.

Ten or more counts support this clonotype. The genes are TRBV7-2 and TRBJ1-5; weak D call: TRBD1 (5 bases). V gave up 4 bases and J gave up 4 bases, with 17 bases separating them. Germline CDR1 and CDR2: SGHTA and FQGNSA. CDR3 length equals 16 residues. CDR3 nucleotides: TGTGCCAGCAGCTCCCCGGGCGGGGGGAGGAATCAGCCCCAGCATTTT. Amino acid sequence: CASSSPGGGRNQPQHF. The full variable domain, in which reference TRBV7-2 and TRBJ1-5 provide the parts outside the CDR3, is GAGVSQSPSNKVTEKGKDVELRCDPISGHTALYWYRQSLGQGLEFLIYFQGNSAPDKSGLPSDRFSAERTGGSVSTLTIQRTQQEDSAVYLCASSSPGGGRNQPQHFGDGTRLSIL.

This clonotype has ten or more counts. The chain employs TRBV6-5 and TRBJ2-6, with D perhaps matching TRBD1 (6 bases). CDR3 length equals 16 residues. CDR1 MNHEY and CDR2 SVGAGI come from the germline V gene. V was clipped by 4 bases and J by 2 bases, with 12 bases between them. In DNA, the CDR3 is TGTGCCAGCAGTTCACAGGGATCCACTGGGGCCAACGTCCTGACTTTC. This codes for CASSSQGSTGANVLTF.

The rearrangement joins TRBV21-1 to TRBJ2-7; the table's D call, TRBD2, was not checked against the DNA. TRBV21-1 is a listed pseudogene. The CDR3 totals 22 residues. CDR3 DNA: TGTGCCAGCAGCAGCGGACTAGCGGGAGCGAGGGCATCCAATCCACCAGGCTACGAGCAGTACTTC. This codes for CASSSGLAGARASNPPGYEQYF.

This clonotype has ten or more counts. The CDR3 reads CASSSIGGMMYEQYF. CDR3 nucleotides: TGTGCCAGCAGTTCCATTGGGGGCATGATGTACGAGCAGTACTTC. The chain joins TRBV6-5 to TRBJ2-7, with D perhaps TRBD1 (6 bases). Per the germline V gene, CDR1 is MNHEY and CDR2 is SVGAGI. The CDR3 sequence is 15 residues long. Trimming took 4 bases from V and 4 from J, leaving 17 bases between them.

This clonotype was seen repeatedly, ten times or more. The rearrangement links TRBV29-1 to TRBJ2-7, with 8 nucleotides matching TRBD2. V was clipped by 4 bases and J by 0 bases; unmatched bases: 2. CDR3 length: 13 amino acids. Germline lookup yields CDR1 SQVTM and CDR2 ANQGSEA. CDR3 in DNA: TGCAGCGTTGCGGGGGGGAGCTCCTACGAGCAGTACTTC. It specifies CSVAGGSSYEQYF.

CDR3 protein: CSTRGDTETQYF. The CDR3 DNA follows: TGCAGCACTCGAGGGGATACGGAGACCCAGTACTTC. The chain uses TRBV29-1 and TRBJ2-5, with D possibly called TRBD1 or TRBD2 (5 bases each). Germline-derived CDR1 and CDR2 are SQVTM and ANQGSEA. The V end lost 8 bases, the J end lost 5 bases, and 15 bases lay between the germline ends. This CDR3 has 12 amino acids. Variable domain in full (rest from reference TRBV29-1 and TRBJ2-5): SAVISQKPSRDICQRGTSLTIQCQVDSQVTMMFWYRQQPGQSLTLIATANQGSEATYESGFVIDKFPISRPNLTFSTLTVSNMSPEDSSIYLCSTRGDTETQYFGPGTRLLVL.

This clonotype occurred many times. This chain connects TRBV20-1 to TRBJ2-7, with D tentatively TRBD2 (7 bases). CDR1 and CDR2 (germline): DFQATT, SNEGSKA (reference sequence). The CDR3 runs 15 residues. V was clipped by 0 bases and J by 2 bases, with 14 bases between them. CDR3 in amino acids: CSAREVGGGTYEQYF. In DNA, the CDR3 is TGCAGTGCTAGAGAGGTAGGCGGGGGCACCTACGAGCAGTACTTC.

This clonotype was seen ten or more times. This chain joins TRBV6-5 and TRBJ2-2; 9 bases align to TRBD1. The CDR3 runs to 14 residues. Germline CDR1 MNHEY, CDR2 SVGAGI. Trimming removed 7 bases from V and 6 bases from J; junction bases left unmatched: 6. The CDR3 loop reads CASITGGVAGELFF. DNA for the CDR3: TGTGCCAGCATCACAGGGGGCGTCGCCGGGGAGCTGTTTTTT.

J is TRBJ1-1 and V is TRBV6-1; tentatively, D is TRBD1 (5 bases). This CDR3 comprises 14 residues. Deletions cut 6 bases from V and 1 base from J, with 12 bases between. Germline CDR1 is MNHNS and CDR2 is SASEGT. The CDR3 region has the DNA TGTGCCAGCAGAGCCCCCAGGGAGAACACTGAAGCTTTCTTT. The encoded protein is CASRAPRENTEAFF.

This clonotype appeared many times. The chain recombines TRBV24-1 with TRBJ2-7; TRBD1 matches at 7 bases. Germline CDR1 and CDR2: KGHDR and SFDVKD. V shed 3 bases and J 3 bases; nucleotides not matched to a gene: 4. CDR3 length equals 14 residues. The CDR3 loop is CATSDRQGNYEQYF. As DNA, the CDR3 is TGTGCCACCAGTGATCGACAGGGAAACTACGAGCAGTACTTC.

This clonotype was counted many times. This rearrangement joins TRBV5-1 to TRBJ1-1; D gene uncertain. Trimming pared 1 base from V and 1 base from J, leaving 5 bases between. This CDR3 contains 13 residues. Germline V lookup: CDR1 SGHRS, CDR2 YFSETQ. CDR3 amino acids: CASSLLTNTEAFF. CDR3 sequence (DNA): TGCGCCAGCAGCTTGTTGACGAACACTGAAGCTTTCTTT.

The rearrangement joins TRBV12-3 or TRBV12-4 to TRBJ2-7; possibly TRBD2 for D (5 bases). CDR3 length equals 17 residues. V was shortened by 6 bases and J by 0 bases, with 21 bases between the two germline ends. CDR3 sequence (DNA): TGTGCCAGCAGCCGACCCTGGACGGTGGGGAGCTCCTACGAGCAGTACTTC. As protein: CASSRPWTVGSSYEQYF.

The V gene is TRBV6-2 or TRBV6-3, the J gene TRBJ2-5; 7 positions match TRBD1. Trimming took 9 bases from V and 3 from J; bases not matched to a gene: 7. The CDR3 totals 13 residues. Germline V lookup: CDR1 MNHEY, CDR2 SVGEGT. CDR3 nucleotide sequence: TGTGCCAGTGTCGACAGGGTTAAAGAGACCCAGTACTTC. This translates into CASVDRVKETQYF.

This clonotype has a count of ten or more. V is TRBV7-2 and J is TRBJ2-5; a possible D gene is TRBD1 (6 bases). CDR3 length: 14 residues. V was cut by 5 bases and J by 1 base, with 11 bases left in between. Germline values: CDR1 SGHTA, CDR2 FQGNSA. The CDR3 loop is CASSPGTIQETQYF. DNA for the CDR3: TGTGCCAGCAGCCCCGGGACAATCCAAGAGACCCAGTACTTC.

The chain recombines TRBV24-1 with TRBJ2-7; D not resolved. The V end was cut by 6 bases, the J end by 2 bases, with 4 bases between. CDR1 and CDR2 (germline): KGHDR, SFDVKD. The CDR3 covers 11 residues. CDR3 sequence: CATSNTYEQYF. For the CDR3, the DNA is TGTGCCACCAGTAATACCTACGAGCAGTACTTC.

In its sample, this clonotype was seen a few times. The chain joins TRBV12-3 or TRBV12-4 to TRBJ2-5; TRBD1 aligns across 9 bases. The CDR3 has 14 amino acids. The V gene end was trimmed by 2 bases and the J gene end by 6 bases; junction bases not matched to a gene: 4. For the CDR3, the DNA is TGTGCCAGCAGTTTACCGGGGACAGGGAAGACCCAGTACTTC. Protein sequence: CASSLPGTGKTQYF.

This clonotype was detected once. This chain joins TRBV12-5 and TRBJ2-7; 15 nucleotides align to TRBD2. V was pared by 9 bases and J by 3 bases, with 15 bases of the junction left unmatched. Germline V lookup: CDR1 LGHNT, CDR2 FRNRAP. This CDR3 spans 18 amino acids. The CDR3 sequence is CARAHRTSGRGGLYEQYF. CDR3 bases: TGTGCTAGGGCCCATCGGACTAGCGGGAGGGGGGGCCTCTACGAGCAGTACTTC.

This clonotype was picked up many times. J is TRBJ2-3 and V is TRBV11-1; D remains ambiguous. The CDR3 is 15 residues long. The V gene lost 4 bases and the J gene lost 2 bases, with 13 bases spanning the gap. Per germline, CDR1 SGHAT and CDR2 FQDESV (reference sequence). This chain's CDR3 is CASSSVGYATDTQYF. CDR3 DNA: TGTGCCAGCAGCTCCGTAGGGTATGCCACAGATACGCAGTATTTT.

The rearrangement uses TRBV19 and TRBJ1-1; D is ambiguous. The CDR3 is 16 residues long. V was trimmed by 4 bases and J by 0 bases, leaving 15 bases between them. Per germline, CDR1 LNHDA and CDR2 SQIVND (reference sequence). CDR3 sequence: CASSKGSEYLNTEAFF. The CDR3 nucleotides are TGTGCCAGTAGTAAAGGCTCCGAGTATCTGAACACTGAAGCTTTCTTT.